Below, one TCR beta chain is given with its context. What it binds is unknown. Sequencing was performed with immunoSEQ multiplex PCR; in TCRdb, only in-frame clones are kept and a portion is missing. The data contain around 45,000 clones, roughly 92% of them seen just once; the ten biggest clones take up 5.5% to 6.5%. The data were obtained in a study of cytomegalovirus exposure and HLA in healthy donors. Study-wide results and caveats: In vitro testing confirmed three CMV-associated chains as specific for CMV antigens. The study put some 150 TCR beta chains on its list as cytomegalovirus-associated. Both high specificity and high sensitivity reportedly marked the classifier's diagnosis of cytomegalovirus status. According to a subsequent analysis, TCR clusters identified in the first cohort showed a tendency to co-occur across the roughly 120 validation repertoires.

Germline V gene data show CDR1 as MNHEY and CDR2 as SVGAGI. The CDR3 runs 14 residues. V gave up 2 bases and J gave up 3 bases; unmatched junction bases: 1. The sequence derives from a man aged 18 to 30 in good health and CMV-seronegative. The V gene is TRBV6-5, the J gene TRBJ2-7; 10 bases are shared with TRBD2. The sample taken for sequencing was PBMCs. CDR3 in DNA: TGTGCCAGCAGTTACCGGACTAGCGGCTACGAGCAGTACTTC. This sequence encodes CASSYRTSGYEQYF.